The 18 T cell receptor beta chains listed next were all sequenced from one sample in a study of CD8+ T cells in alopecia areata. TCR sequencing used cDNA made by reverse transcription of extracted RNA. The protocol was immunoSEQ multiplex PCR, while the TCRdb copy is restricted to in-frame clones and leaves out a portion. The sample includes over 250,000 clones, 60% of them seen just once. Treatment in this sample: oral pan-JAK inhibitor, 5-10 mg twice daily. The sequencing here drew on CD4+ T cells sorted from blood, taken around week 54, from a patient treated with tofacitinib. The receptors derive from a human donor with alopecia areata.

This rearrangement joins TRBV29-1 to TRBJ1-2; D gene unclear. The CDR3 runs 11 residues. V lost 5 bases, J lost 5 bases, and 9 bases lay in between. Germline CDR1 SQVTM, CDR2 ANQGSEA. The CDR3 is CSVLHRYGYTF. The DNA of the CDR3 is TGCAGCGTTCTACATAGGTATGGCTACACCTTC.

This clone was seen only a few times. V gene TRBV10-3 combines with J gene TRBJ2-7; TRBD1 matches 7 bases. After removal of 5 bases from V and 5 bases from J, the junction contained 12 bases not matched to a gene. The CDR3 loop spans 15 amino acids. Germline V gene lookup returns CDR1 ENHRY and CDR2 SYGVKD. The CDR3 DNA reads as TGTGCCATCAGTCCTACAGGGGACCCCCGGAACGAGCAGTACTTC. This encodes CAISPTGDPRNEQYF.

This CDR3 reads CASSSERAKNIQYF. CDR3 DNA sequence: TGTGCCAGCTCATCTGAACGAGCCAAAAACATTCAGTACTTC. This chain uses TRBV18 with TRBJ2-4; no definite D call. The germline V and J ends were trimmed by 5 bases and 0 bases, with 8 bases remaining between them. Germline V gives CDR1 KGHSH, CDR2 LQKENI. The CDR3 extends over 14 amino acids.

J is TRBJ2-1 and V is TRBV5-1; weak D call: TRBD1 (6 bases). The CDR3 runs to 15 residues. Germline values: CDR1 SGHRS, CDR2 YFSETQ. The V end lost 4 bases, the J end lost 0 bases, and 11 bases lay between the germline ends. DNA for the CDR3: TGCGCCAGCAGCCCGGACAGAGGCTCCTACAATGAGCAGTTCTTC. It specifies CASSPDRGSYNEQFF.

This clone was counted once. The CDR3 loop is CASSLKQGYEQYF. The CDR3 DNA reads as TGTGCCAGCAGTTTAAAACAGGGCTACGAGCAGTACTTC. The rearrangement joins TRBV27 to TRBJ2-7; D possibly corresponds to TRBD1 (6 bases). CDR1 MNHEY and CDR2 SMNVEV come from the germline V gene (reference sequence). The CDR3 is made up of 13 amino acids. Trimming shortened V by 2 bases and J by 3 bases, and 8 bases separated the two germline ends.

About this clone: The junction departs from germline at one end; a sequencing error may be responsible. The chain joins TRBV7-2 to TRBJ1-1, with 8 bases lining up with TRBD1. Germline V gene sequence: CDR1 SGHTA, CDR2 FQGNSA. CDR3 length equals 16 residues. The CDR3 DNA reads TGTGCCAACAGCTCACAGGGGGTTCTGACAAACACTGAAGCTTTCTTT. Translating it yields CANSSQGVLTNTEAFF.

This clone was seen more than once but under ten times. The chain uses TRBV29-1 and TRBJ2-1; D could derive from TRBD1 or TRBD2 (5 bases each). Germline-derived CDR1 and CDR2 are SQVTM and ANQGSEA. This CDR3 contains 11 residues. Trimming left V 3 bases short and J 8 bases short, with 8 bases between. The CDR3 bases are TGCAGCGTTGAGCCGGGGCATGAGCAGTTCTTC. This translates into CSVEPGHEQFF.

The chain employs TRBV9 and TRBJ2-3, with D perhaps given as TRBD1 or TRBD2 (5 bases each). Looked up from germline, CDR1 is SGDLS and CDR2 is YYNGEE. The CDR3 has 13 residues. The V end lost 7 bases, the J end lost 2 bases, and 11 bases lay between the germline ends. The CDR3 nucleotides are TGTGCCAGCTCGGACGGGGCCACAGATACGCAGTATTTT. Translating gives CASSDGATDTQYF.

In DNA, the CDR3 is TGTGCCAGCAGTTCCCTCAGGGGGGGTTCACCCCTCCACTTT. It translates to CASSSLRGGSPLHF. The V call is TRBV6-5, the J call TRBJ1-6, with 7 bases that match TRBD1. CDR1 MNHEY and CDR2 SVGAGI come from the germline V gene. V was clipped by 4 bases and J by 9 bases; unmatched bases: 6. The length of the CDR3 is 14 residues.

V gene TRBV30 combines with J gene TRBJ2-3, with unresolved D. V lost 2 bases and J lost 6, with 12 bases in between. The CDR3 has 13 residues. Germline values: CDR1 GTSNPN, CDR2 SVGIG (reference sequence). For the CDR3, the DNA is TGTGCCTGGAGTTCTGGCCCTCCGGATACGCAGTATTTT. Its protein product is CAWSSGPPDTQYF. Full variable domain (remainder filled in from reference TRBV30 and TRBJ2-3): SQTIHQWPATLVQPVGSPLSLECTVEGTSNPNLYWYRQAAGRGLQLLFYSVGIGQISSEVPQNLSASRPQDRQFILSSKKLLLSDSGFYLCAWSSGPPDTQYFGPGTRLTVL.

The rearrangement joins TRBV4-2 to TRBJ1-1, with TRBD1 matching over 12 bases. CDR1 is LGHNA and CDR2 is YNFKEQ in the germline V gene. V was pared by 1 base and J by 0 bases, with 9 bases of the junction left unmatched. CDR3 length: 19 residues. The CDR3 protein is CASSQVGQGATGMNTEAFF. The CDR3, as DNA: TGTGCCAGCAGCCAAGTGGGACAGGGGGCAACAGGCATGAACACTGAAGCTTTCTTT.

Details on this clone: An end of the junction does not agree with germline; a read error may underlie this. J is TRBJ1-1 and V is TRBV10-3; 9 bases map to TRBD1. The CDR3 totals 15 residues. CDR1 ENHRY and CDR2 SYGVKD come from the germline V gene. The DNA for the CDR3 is TGTGCCAGCAGTCGGACAGGGGCTACGAACACTGAAGCTTTCTTT. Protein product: CASSRTGATNTEAFF.

The CDR3 DNA reads as TGTGCCAGCAGATGGGACAGCACCTACGAGCAGTACTTC. It codes for CASRWDSTYEQYF. The rearrangement uses TRBV6-5 and TRBJ2-7; 7 nucleotides align to TRBD1. Losses at the gene ends were 6 bases for V and 2 bases for J; bases not matched to a gene: 4. From germline, CDR1 is MNHEY and CDR2 SVGAGI. The CDR3 length is 13 residues.

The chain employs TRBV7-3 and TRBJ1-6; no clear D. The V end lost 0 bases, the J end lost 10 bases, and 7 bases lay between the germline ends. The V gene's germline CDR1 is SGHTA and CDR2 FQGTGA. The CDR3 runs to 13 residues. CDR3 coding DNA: TGTGCCAGCAGCTTAACCTCGGGATCACCCCTCCACTTT. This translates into CASSLTSGSPLHF. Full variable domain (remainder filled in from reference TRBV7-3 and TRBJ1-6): GAGVSQTPSNKVTEKGKYVELRCDPISGHTALYWYRQSLGQGPEFLIYFQGTGAADDSGLPNDRFFAVRPEGSVSTLKIQRTERGDSAVYLCASSLTSGSPLHFGNGTRLTVT.

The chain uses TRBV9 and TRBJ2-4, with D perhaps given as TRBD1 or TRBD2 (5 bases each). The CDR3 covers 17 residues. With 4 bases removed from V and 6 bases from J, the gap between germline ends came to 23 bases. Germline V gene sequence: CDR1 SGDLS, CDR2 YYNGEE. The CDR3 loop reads CASSPGQGREDGNIQYF. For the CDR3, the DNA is TGTGCCAGCAGCCCCGGCCAGGGCCGGGAAGACGGAAACATTCAGTACTTC.

CDR3 nucleotide sequence: TGTGCCAGCAGACGGAAGGCTAATGAAAAACTGTTTTTT. As protein: CASRRKANEKLFF. The chain couples TRBV5-6 to TRBJ1-4, with D unclear. Trimming cost V 5 bases and J 3 bases, with 8 bases left between them. The germline gives CDR1 SGHDT, CDR2 YYEEEE. The CDR3 loop spans 13 amino acids.

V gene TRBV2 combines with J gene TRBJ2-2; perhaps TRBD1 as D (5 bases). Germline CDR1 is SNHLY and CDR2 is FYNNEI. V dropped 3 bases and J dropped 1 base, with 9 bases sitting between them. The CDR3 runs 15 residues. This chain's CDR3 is CASSDQGGNTGELFF. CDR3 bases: TGTGCCAGCAGTGACCAGGGTGGGAACACCGGGGAGCTGTTTTTT. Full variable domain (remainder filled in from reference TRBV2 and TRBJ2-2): EPEVTQTPSHQVTQMGQEVILRCVPISNHLYFYWYRQILGQKVEFLVSFYNNEISEKSEIFDDQFSVERPDGSNFTLKIRSTKLEDSAMYFCASSDQGGNTGELFFGEGSRLTVL.

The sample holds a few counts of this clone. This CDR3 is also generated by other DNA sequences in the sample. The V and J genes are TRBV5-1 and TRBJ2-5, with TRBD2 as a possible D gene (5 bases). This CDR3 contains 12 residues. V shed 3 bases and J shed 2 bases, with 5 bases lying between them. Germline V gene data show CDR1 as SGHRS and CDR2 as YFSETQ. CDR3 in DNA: TGCGCCAGCAGCTCGGGACAAGAGACCCAGTACTTC. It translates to CASSSGQETQYF.